This paragraph covers one T cell receptor (beta chain) sequence. The data originate from a study of PD-L1 blockade in urothelial cancer. Clones were read by immunoSEQ multiplex PCR, and TCRdb kept only the in-frame ones, dropping some. The sample holds about 88,000 clones, roughly 90% seen once. The receptor's source is a man aged 55-75 years with urothelial cancer. The sample in question was PBMCs, obtained around atezolizumab (anti-PD-L1) treatment.

The CDR3 region has the DNA TGTGCCAGCAGCTTAGCTATTTCGAACACTGAAGCTTTCTTT. This encodes CASSLAISNTEAFF. V usage is TRBV7-2 and J usage is TRBJ1-1; the D is unclear. V was shortened by 0 bases and J by 1 base, with 6 bases between the two germline ends. The V gene's germline CDR1 is SGHTA and CDR2 FQGNSA. The CDR3 has 14 residues.